The rows below give T cell receptor beta chains drawn from one sample of a study of T cell responses to AZD1222 COVID-19 vaccine. Here immunoSEQ multiplex PCR was the method, and the copy in TCRdb shows in-frame clones only, minus some. The data contain 250,000 to 300,000 clones, around 92% of them singletons. The sample in question was peripheral blood, obtained 28 days after the second AZD1222 dose. The origin of the receptors is an adult who received the AZD1222 COVID-19 vaccine. Both conserved end residues are part of each CDR3. The D gene is left open where the match is weak. Expanded clones get a size class; other rows say once, few or many, or leave the size out.

TRBJ2-6	-	-	TRBV5-1	TGCGCCAGCAGCTTGAGAACAGGGATCTCTGGGGCCAACGTCCTGACTTTC	CASSLRTGISGANVLTF
TRBJ1-5	-	-	TRBV28	TGTGCCAGCAGTACGAATCAGCCCCAGCATTTT	CASSTNQPQHF
TRBJ1-5	-	-	TRBV3-1/TRBV3-2	TGTGCCAGCAGCCACGGGGGGATTGGCAATCAGCCCCAGCATTTT	CASSHGGIGNQPQHF
TRBJ1-1	-	-	TRBV27	TGTGCCAGCAGTTTATCACCGGGGTCGAACACTGAAGCTTTCTTT	CASSLSPGSNTEAFF
TRBJ2-5	TRBD2	-	TRBV5-1	TGCGCCAGCAGCTTGATGACTAGCGGGAAAGAGACCCAGTACTTC	CASSLMTSGKETQYF
TRBJ1-3	-	-	TRBV5-5	TGTGCCAGCATGGGGGGAAGCACCATATATTTT	CASMGGSTIYF
TRBJ2-1	TRBD2	once	TRBV28	TGTGCCAGCAGTCCCCCGACTAGCGGGGATTACAATGAGCAGTTCTTC	CASSPPTSGDYNEQFF
TRBJ1-5	-	-	TRBV5-4	TGTGCCAGCAGCGTGGGTAGCAATCAGCCCCAGCATTTT	CASSVGSNQPQHF
TRBJ2-2	-	-	TRBV6-5	TGTGCCAGCAGTTATGCGCTGGCTAACACCGGGGAGCTGTTTTTT	CASSYALANTGELFF
TRBJ1-4	-	-	TRBV5-1	TGCGCCAGCAGCTCTGGCTACTCCGGTAATGAAAAACTGTTTTTT	CASSSGYSGNEKLFF
TRBJ2-2	-	-	TRBV5-1	TGCGCCAGCAGGGCCAACACCGGGGAGCTGTTTTTT	CASRANTGELFF
TRBJ1-2	-	-	TRBV9	TGTGCCAGCAGCGTAGATGGGGGCAACTATGGCTACACCTTC	CASSVDGGNYGYTF
TRBJ1-2	TRBD1	-	TRBV9	TGTGCCAGCAGCACACAGGGGAAGGGAAACTATGGCTACACCTTC	CASSTQGKGNYGYTF
TRBJ2-5	TRBD2	-	TRBV10-3	TGTGCCATCGGGGGGGGAGGAAGCCAAGAGACCCAGTACTTC	CAIGGGGSQETQYF
TRBJ2-2	-	-	TRBV28	TGTGCCAGCTTTAGGGGTCTACGAACAACCACCGGGGAGCTGTTTTTT	CASFRGLRTTTGELFF
TRBJ1-4	TRBD1	-	TRBV5-1	TGCGCCAGCAGCCACGGGACAGGGGAGGAAAAACTGTTTTTT	CASSHGTGEEKLFF
TRBJ1-3	-	-	TRBV4-1	TGCGCCAGCAGCCAATGGGGTGGTATCCCCCTCTTGAGAGGAAACACCATATATTTT	CASSQWGGIPLLRGNTIYF
TRBJ2-2	-	-	TRBV2	TGTGCCAGCAGTGACCAAGCCGCGAACACCGGGGAGCTGTTTTTT	CASSDQAANTGELFF
TRBJ2-2	TRBD1	-	TRBV19	TGTGCCAGTAGTATCCAGGGGGCGACCGGGGAGCTGTTTTTT	CASSIQGATGELFF
TRBJ2-5	TRBD1	-	TRBV6-5	TGTGCCAGCACCCTGACAGGGGAGGATTGGGAGACCCAGTACTTC	CASTLTGEDWETQYF
TRBJ2-3	TRBD2	-	TRBV11-2	TGTGCCAGCAGCTCAGCGTCTCGGGGGGCGCAGTATTTT	CASSSASRGAQYF
TRBJ2-7	-	-	TRBV23-1	TGCGCCAGCAGTCAATCGAGGGACGGTACCTACGAGCAGTACTTC	CASSQSRDGTYEQYF
TRBJ1-3	TRBD1	-	TRBV9	TGTGCCAGCAGCCCTTCAGGGGGCGCCGGTGGAAACACCATATATTTT	CASSPSGGAGGNTIYF
TRBJ2-7	-	-	TRBV6-5	TGTGCCAGCAGCAAAGGGACTCAAGGAGGGGAGCAGTACTTC	CASSKGTQGGEQYF
TRBJ2-5	-	-	TRBV5-1	TGCGCCAGCAGGCCTCAAGGGGCCCAAGAGACCCAGTACTTC	CASRPQGAQETQYF
TRBJ1-5	-	-	TRBV24-1	TGTGCCACCAGCGAAAGGACAGTCAATCAGCCCCAGCATTTT	CATSERTVNQPQHF
TRBJ1-1	-	-	TRBV3-1/TRBV3-2	TGTGCCAGCAGCGGAAGACCGAACACTGAAGCTTTCTTT	CASSGRPNTEAFF
TRBJ1-1	-	-	TRBV11-2	TGTGCCAGCAGCTTAGATCCAAAAAGAGACACTGAAGCTTTCTTT	CASSLDPKRDTEAFF
TRBJ2-3	-	-	TRBV5-4	TGTGCCAGCAGCTTGGGTACAGGACAAGACTATACGCAGTATTTT	CASSLGTGQDYTQYF
TRBJ2-2	-	-	TRBV11-3	TGTGCCAGCAGCTTAGACCAGGGCAACACCGGGGAGCTGTTTTTT	CASSLDQGNTGELFF